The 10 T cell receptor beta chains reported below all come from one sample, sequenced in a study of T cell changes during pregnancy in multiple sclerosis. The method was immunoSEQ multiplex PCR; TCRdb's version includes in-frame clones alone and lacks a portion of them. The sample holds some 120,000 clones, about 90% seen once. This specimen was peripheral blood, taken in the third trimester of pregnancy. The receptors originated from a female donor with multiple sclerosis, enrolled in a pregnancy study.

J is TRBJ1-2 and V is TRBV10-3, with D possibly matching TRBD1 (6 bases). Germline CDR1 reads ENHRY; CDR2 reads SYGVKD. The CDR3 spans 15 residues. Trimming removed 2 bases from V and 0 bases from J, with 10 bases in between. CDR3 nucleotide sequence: TGTGCCATCAGTGAGCATACAGGGCCTAACTATGGCTACACCTTC. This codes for CAISEHTGPNYGYTF.

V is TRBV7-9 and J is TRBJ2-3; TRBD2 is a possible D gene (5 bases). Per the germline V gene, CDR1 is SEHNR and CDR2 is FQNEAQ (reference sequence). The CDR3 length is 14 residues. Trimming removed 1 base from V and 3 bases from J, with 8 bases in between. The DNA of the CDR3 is TGTGCCAGCAGCTTAGGCGCGGGTACAGATACGCAGTATTTT. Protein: CASSLGAGTDTQYF.

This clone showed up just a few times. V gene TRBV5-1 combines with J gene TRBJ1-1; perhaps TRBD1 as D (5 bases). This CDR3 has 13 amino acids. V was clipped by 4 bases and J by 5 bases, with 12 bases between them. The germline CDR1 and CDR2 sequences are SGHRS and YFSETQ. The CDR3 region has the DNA TGCGCCAGCAGCCCCGGCAGGGCAACTGAAGCTTTCTTT. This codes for CASSPGRATEAFF. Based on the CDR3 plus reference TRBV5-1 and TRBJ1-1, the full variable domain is KAGVTQTPRYLIKTRGQQVTLSCSPISGHRSVSWYQQTPGQGLQFLFEYFSETQRNKGNFPGRFSGRQFSNSRSEMNVSTLELGDSALYLCASSPGRATEAFFGQGTRLTVV.

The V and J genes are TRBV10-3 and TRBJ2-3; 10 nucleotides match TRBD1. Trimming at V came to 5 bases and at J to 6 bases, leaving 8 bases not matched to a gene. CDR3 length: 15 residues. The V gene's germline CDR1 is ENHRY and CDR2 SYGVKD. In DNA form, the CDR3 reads TGTGCCATCAGTTCCGGGACAGGGGATCGTGATACGCAGTATTTT. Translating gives CAISSGTGDRDTQYF.

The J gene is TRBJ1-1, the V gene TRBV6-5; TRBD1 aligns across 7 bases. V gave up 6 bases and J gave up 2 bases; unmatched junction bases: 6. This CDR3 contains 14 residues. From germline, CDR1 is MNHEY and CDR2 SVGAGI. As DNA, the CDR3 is TGTGCCAGCAGGCTCGGGACAGCTAACACTGAAGCTTTCTTT. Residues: CASRLGTANTEAFF.

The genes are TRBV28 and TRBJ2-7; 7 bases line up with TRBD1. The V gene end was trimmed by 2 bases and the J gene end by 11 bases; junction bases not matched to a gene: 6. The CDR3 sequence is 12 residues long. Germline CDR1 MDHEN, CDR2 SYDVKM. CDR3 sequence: CASSLIGGWEYF. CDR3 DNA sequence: TGTGCCAGCAGTTTAATAGGGGGCTGGGAGTACTTC. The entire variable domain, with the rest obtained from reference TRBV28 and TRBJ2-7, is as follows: DVKVTQSSRYLVKRTGEKVFLECVQDMDHENMFWYRQDPGLGLRLIYFSYDVKMKEKGDIPEGYSVSREKKERFSLILESASTNQTSMYLCASSLIGGWEYFGPGTRLTVT.

This CDR3 reads CASSLGGLTF. CDR3 sequence (DNA): TGTGCCAGCAGCTTAGGAGGCCTGACTTTC. The chain carries TRBV7-9 and TRBJ2-6, with D unresolved. V gave up 1 base and J gave up 15 bases, with 4 bases separating them. The CDR3 is 10 amino acids. Germline loops: CDR1 SEHNR, CDR2 FQNEAQ (reference sequence).

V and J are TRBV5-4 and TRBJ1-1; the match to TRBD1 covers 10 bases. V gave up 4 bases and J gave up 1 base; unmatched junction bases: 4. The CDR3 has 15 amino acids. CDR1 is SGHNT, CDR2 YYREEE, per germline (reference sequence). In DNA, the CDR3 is TGTGCCAGCAGCCACGGACAGGGGGGGAACACTGAAGCTTTCTTT. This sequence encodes CASSHGQGGNTEAFF.

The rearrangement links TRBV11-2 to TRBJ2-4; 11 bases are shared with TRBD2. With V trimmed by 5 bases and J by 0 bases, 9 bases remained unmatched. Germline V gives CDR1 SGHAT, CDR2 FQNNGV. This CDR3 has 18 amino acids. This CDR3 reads CASSPASGRFRAKNIQYF. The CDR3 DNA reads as TGTGCCAGCAGCCCCGCTAGCGGGAGGTTCAGAGCCAAAAACATTCAGTACTTC.

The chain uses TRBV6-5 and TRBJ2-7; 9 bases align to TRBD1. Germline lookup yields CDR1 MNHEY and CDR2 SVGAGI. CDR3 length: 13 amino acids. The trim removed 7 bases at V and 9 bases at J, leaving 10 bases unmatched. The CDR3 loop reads CASTRDRVLGQYF. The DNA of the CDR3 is TGTGCCAGCACCCGGGACAGGGTCCTCGGGCAGTACTTC.